This T cell receptor (beta chain) was recovered during a study of tumor-infiltrating lymphocytes in primary liver carcinoma (TCRdb year 2017). Broadly, across the study: Between late 2015 and early 2016, about 5 patients in China with histopathologically diagnosed primary liver carcinoma had surgical resection. Of the five patients (three men and two women, aged 30 to 69 years), four had hepatocellular carcinoma and one had combined HCC and intrahepatic cholangiocarcinoma. A total of roughly 35 specimens from 5 patients, comprising 25 or so tumor regions, 5 adjacent noncancerous liver tissues and 5 peripheral blood samples, were covered by TCRbeta repertoire sequencing. The tumors of the five patients were staged as T1-T3 N0M0, with maximum diameters ranging from roughly 4 to 10 cm. Reproducibility between technical replicate repertoires was high, with correlation coefficients above 0.95 and mean shared-clone rates about 0.89. Each sample produced roughly 3.65 to 7.13 million productive TCRbeta reads, and read depth showed no significant difference between tissue types. TCRbeta repertoire sequencing, expression microarrays and whole-exome sequencing were combined in the study across five regions of each liver tumor, with adjacent normal tissue and blood also included.

TCRbeta-specific cDNA was reverse-transcribed from 500 ng total RNA using a constant-region primer and ProtoScript II reverse transcriptase. TCRbeta libraries were built with three nested multiplex PCR rounds, a slightly modified ARM-PCR procedure. Each of the first two PCR rounds ran for about 9 cycles and used multiplex TRBV1-TRBV30 forward primers together with a Cbeta reverse primer. Sample barcodes and Illumina adapters were added in a final 25-cycle PCR with Deep VentR polymerase. Before sequencing, amplicons between 200 and 500 bp were purified from gel using a QIAquick gel extraction kit. An Illumina HiSeq 2500 was used to sequence the TCRbeta amplicons with 250-bp paired-end reads. The authors' analysis ran thus. To recover full CDR3 sequences, reads were quality-trimmed using Trimmomatic v0.33 and paired reads were then merged using FLASH v1.2.11. MiGEC v1.2.1b assigned V, D and J germline segments to the rearranged TCRbeta sequences. Clonotype statistics and Shannon-Wiener diversity indices were computed with VDJtools v1.0.0. Except for diversity analysis, only the 250 most abundant clonotypes of each sample were used in subsequent analyses to reduce sampling bias. TCRdb reprocessed the public reads (quality trimming at Q25 with fastp, clone calling with MiXCR) and kept in-frame beta chains. A single entry per CDR3 protein holds the most common genes and DNA from its merged rows. Here the V and J calls rest on TCRdb's processing, not on the authors' analysis. This sample has around 330,000 distinct CDR3 sequences in its table, and about 62% of those were observed once. The ten largest clones represent around 9.5% of the sample.

In its sample, this clonotype was seen many times. This clone's antigen is unknown. No clone much larger than this one lies a single base away; base qualities are absent. TRIzol reagent was used to extract blood RNA from unsorted whole blood, while the DNeasy Blood & Tissue kit provided the germline DNA. Patients had chronic HBV infection and were treatment-naive at sampling. Approximately 4 milliliters of peripheral blood were collected into K2EDTA tubes before surgery. What the research found in general, with its limitations: Because the samples were bulk and unsorted, CD4+ and CD8+ T cell repertoires could not be compared. Consistent with antigen-driven expansion, pairs of tumor regions showed higher repertoire overlap (mean roughly 35%) than either tumor-adjacent pairs (around 17%) or tumor-blood pairs (around 14%). The top 250 clones made up a significantly larger repertoire fraction in tumors than in blood (p = 0.039). Because sequencing covered only the TCR beta chain and unpaired alpha chains were not captured, true repertoire diversity is likely underestimated. With just five patients in the study, the authors point out that the findings should be validated in a larger study.

Trimming accounts for 1 base at V and 4 bases at J, while the number of junction bases matched to no gene is 5. CDR1 SGHAT and CDR2 FQNNGV were looked up in the germline V gene. CDR3 length: 15 amino acids, cysteine to phenylalanine. Just CDR3 DNA is preserved here, 45 bases in frame from base 1. The sample comprised peripheral blood. The clonotype was recovered from a man aged 40-55 years with primary liver carcinoma and hepatitis B virus infection. The chain was built from TRBV11-2 and TRBJ2-3; 7 middle bases align to TRBD2. The bases read TGTGCCAGCAGCTTAGGTCAAGCGGGGCCAGATACGCAGTATTTT. The translation is CASSLGQAGPDTQYF.